This is a list of T cell receptor beta chains from one sample in a study of PD-1 blockade in classical Hodgkin lymphoma. Some clones are missing from TCRdb's copy, which holds only in-frame ones; the method was immunoSEQ multiplex PCR. In the table there are fewer than 100,000 clones, around 90% of which are singletons. The sample here was peripheral blood mononuclear cells (PBMCs), taken at baseline. The receptor set was obtained from a human donor with classical Hodgkin lymphoma. Both conserved end residues are part of each CDR3. The order of the fields is J gene, D gene, V gene, CDR3 protein, CDR3 DNA. The D gene is left open where the match is weak.

>TRBJ2-1|TRBD2|TRBV15
CATSRIIAGLNEQFF
TGTGCCACCAGCAGAATAATAGCGGGGCTCAATGAGCAGTTCTTC
>TRBJ2-5|-|TRBV11-2
CASGSGFCEETQYF
TGTGCCAGCGGATCGGGTTTTTGTGAAGAGACCCAGTACTTC
>TRBJ2-7|TRBD1|TRBV7-6
CASSYGTGTYEQYF
TGTGCCAGCAGCTACGGGACAGGAACCTACGAGCAGTACTTC
>TRBJ2-7|-|TRBV9
CASSVAGNYEQYF
TGTGCCAGCAGCGTAGCGGGAAACTACGAGCAGTACTTC
>TRBJ2-5|TRBD2|TRBV4-2
CASSQDESGVYQETQYF
TGTGCCAGCAGCCAAGATGAGAGCGGGGTGTACCAAGAGACCCAGTACTTC
>TRBJ1-6|-|TRBV5-1
CASSSGVVGYSNSPLHF
TGCGCCAGCAGCTCGGGGGTTGTTGGGTATTCGAATTCACCCCTCCACTTT
>TRBJ1-5|-|TRBV2
CASSPTALTFLYSNQPQHF
TGTGCCAGCAGTCCAACCGCACTTACCTTCCTTTATAGCAATCAGCCCCAGCATTTT
>TRBJ2-7|-|TRBV6-5
CASRYFRDPSYEQYF
TGTGCCAGCAGGTATTTCAGGGATCCTTCCTACGAGCAGTACTTC
>TRBJ1-1|-|TRBV28
CASSLIRRVDTEAFF
TGTGCCAGCAGTTTAATTCGCAGGGTGGACACTGAAGCTTTCTTT
>TRBJ1-2|TRBD1|TRBV28
CASQGAGSNYGYTF
TGTGCCAGCCAGGGGGCAGGGTCGAACTATGGCTACACCTTC
>TRBJ2-7|TRBD2|TRBV5-6
CASSYITTSGYEQYF
TGTGCCAGCAGCTACATCACGACTAGCGGCTACGAGCAGTACTTC
>TRBJ1-4|-|TRBV5-1
CASSLQGMANEKLFF
TGCGCCAGCAGCCTCCAGGGGATGGCTAATGAAAAACTGTTTTTT